This TCR beta chain stems from a study of glioma-infiltrating T cells after dendritic cell vaccination (dated by TCRdb to 2016 to 2017). About the study as a whole: The cohort comprised about 15 glioblastoma patients from Phase I and II dendritic cell vaccination trials, 9 newly diagnosed and 6 with recurrent disease. Between the early 2000s and the early 2010s, the patients were given dendritic cell vaccination pulsed with autologous tumor lysate. The vaccine consisted of monocyte-derived dendritic cells cultured seven days with IL-4 and GM-CSF, then pulsed overnight with autologous tumor lysate. Each patient got three intradermal injections of the dendritic cell vaccine, spaced at biweekly intervals, in the arm below the axilla. Deep sequencing of TCR beta CDR3 regions was used to quantify tumor-infiltrating lymphocyte content and compare tumor and blood repertoires in dendritic cell-vaccinated glioblastoma patients. TCR sequencing metrics, including TIL content and tumor-blood repertoire overlap, were correlated with survival after dendritic cell vaccination.

Using the immunoSEQ assay, TCRB CDR3 regions were amplified from 2 to 2.5 micrograms of genomic DNA, or from all available DNA when less than that was on hand. Multiplex PCR used 60 forward primers for TCR V beta segments and 13 reverse primers for J beta segments. To estimate the number of reads per starting template, synthetic control templates were added to each sample at limiting dilution. Sequencing produced 87 bp reads on the Illumina HiSeq System. On the authors' methods: To remove PCR and sequencing errors, closely related sequences were merged with a nearest neighbor algorithm. TCR overlap was measured as the percentage of unique tumor TCR beta sequences also present in the same patient's peripheral blood. TCRdb stores this immuneACCESS table with in-frame sequences only. Part of the clones is absent; in the studies checked, under half of the shortfall reflects unresolved V genes, and no reason is known for the rest. V, J and clone size were drawn from that table, and D and trimming were deduced from the DNA. The sample table records some 70,000 clones; 82% of these occur just once. Clones ranked in the top ten supply 7% to 10% of the sample.

Patients were selected for having adequate residual fresh-frozen tumor tissue and more than two years of available survival data. Although molecular status otherwise differed among the glioblastoma patients, no patient had an isocitrate dehydrogenase mutation. PBMC collection took place before vaccination, two weeks after the third vaccination, and at tumor progression if progression occurred. The Qiagen DNeasy Blood extraction Kit was used for extraction of genomic DNA. CDR1 is given as MNHNY and CDR2 as SVGAGI, both from the germline V gene (reference sequence). The CDR3 starts with the cysteine, ends with the phenylalanine, and has 14 residues. Just CDR3 DNA is preserved here, 42 bases in frame from base 1. V is cut back by 9 bases and J by 3 bases, with 6 bases in the junction unmatched. A note on this clone: No antigen is known for it. Base quality data are lacking; no much larger clone is found one base away.

General conclusions and limits of the study: The three-group TCR overlap response model was described as speculative and requiring prospective validation. TCR clonality showed no direct relationship with survival, which suggests that a diverse polyclonal response may be important. The cohort was small and heterogeneous, only a few patients had full blood and tumor sets, and even fewer had initial-recurrent tumor pairs. After dendritic cell vaccination, a higher estimated pretreatment TIL content predicted longer time to progression and longer overall survival.

This clonotype was obtained from a human donor with glioblastoma. The chain is encoded by TRBV6-6 joined to TRBJ2-2; 8 nucleotides in the junction match TRBD1. Sequences were derived from blood, sampled before dendritic cell vaccination. The DNA sequence follows: TGTGCCAGTGGACAGGGAGCGGACACCGGGGAGCTGTTTTTT. This encodes CASGQGADTGELFF.